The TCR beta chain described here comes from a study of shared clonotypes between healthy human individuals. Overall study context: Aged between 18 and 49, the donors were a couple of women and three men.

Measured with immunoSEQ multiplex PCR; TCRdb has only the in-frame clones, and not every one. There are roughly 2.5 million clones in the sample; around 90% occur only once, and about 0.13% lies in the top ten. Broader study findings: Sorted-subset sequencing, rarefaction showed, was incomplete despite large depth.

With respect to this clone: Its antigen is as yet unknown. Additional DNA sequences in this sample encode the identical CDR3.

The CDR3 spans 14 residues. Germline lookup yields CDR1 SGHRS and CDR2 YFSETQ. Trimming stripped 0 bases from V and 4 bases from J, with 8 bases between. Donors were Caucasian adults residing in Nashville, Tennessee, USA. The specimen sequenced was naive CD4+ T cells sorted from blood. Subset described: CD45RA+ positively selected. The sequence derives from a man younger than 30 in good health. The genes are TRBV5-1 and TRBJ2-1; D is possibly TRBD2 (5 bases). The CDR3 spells CASSLVGGYNEQFF. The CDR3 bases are TGCGCCAGCAGCTTGGTGGGCGGGTACAATGAGCAGTTCTTC.